Following are 21 T cell receptor beta chains from one sample sequenced in a study of cytomegalovirus exposure and HLA in healthy donors. The study ran its PCR with 60 Vbeta and 13 Jbeta primers. The table came from immunoSEQ multiplex PCR; TCRdb's copy has only in-frame clones and leaves some out. Of over 150,000 clones in the sample, almost 80% were seen once. The sequenced sample consisted of PBMCs. The receptors shown here come from a woman aged 45-60 years in good health and CMV-seronegative.

The chain employs TRBV19 and TRBJ2-5, with TRBD2 identical over 8 bases. CDR3 length: 15 amino acids. CDR1 and CDR2 from the germline V gene are LNHDA and SQIVND (reference sequence). Trimming at V came to 6 bases and at J to 2 bases, leaving 8 bases not matched to a gene. The DNA of the CDR3 is TGTGCCAGTAGCACTGCCGCGGGGGGTCAAGAGACCCAGTACTTC. This codes for CASSTAAGGQETQYF. The entire variable domain, with the rest obtained from reference TRBV19 and TRBJ2-5, is as follows: DGGITQSPKYLFRKEGQNVTLSCEQNLNHDAMYWYRQDPGQGLRLIYYSQIVNDFQKGDIAEGYSVSREKKESFPLTVTSAQKNPTAFYLCASSTAAGGQETQYFGPGTRLLVL.

This sequence joins TRBV10-2 and TRBJ1-2; weak D call: TRBD1 (6 bases). Germline V gene sequence: CDR1 WSHSY, CDR2 SAAADI. The CDR3 length is 14 residues. Between the trimmed V and J ends, which lost 3 bases and 7 bases, there was a span of 15 bases. The CDR3: CASSDWAGEGGYTF. DNA of the CDR3: TGCGCCAGCAGTGATTGGGCAGGGGAAGGTGGCTACACCTTC.

The rearrangement joins TRBV30 to TRBJ2-3; no definite D call. The V end lost 0 bases, the J end lost 2 bases, and 6 bases lay between the germline ends. Germline V gene data show CDR1 as GTSNPN and CDR2 as SVGIG (reference sequence). The CDR3 spans 13 residues. The CDR3 here is CAWSVHPTDTQYF. The CDR3 nucleotides are TGTGCCTGGAGTGTACACCCCACAGATACGCAGTATTTT.

This rearrangement joins TRBV28 to TRBJ1-2; weak D call: TRBD1 (6 bases). Germline CDR1 and CDR2: MDHEN and SYDVKM. Trimming cost V 5 bases and J 8 bases, with 27 bases left between them. The CDR3 runs 17 residues. This chain's CDR3 is CASSPDRTLVKILGYTF. The CDR3 DNA reads as TGTGCCAGCAGTCCCGACAGGACCCTGGTAAAAATATTAGGCTACACCTTC.

The sample holds a few counts of this clone. The gene calls are TRBV6-5 and TRBJ2-1; a possible D gene is TRBD2 (5 bases). This CDR3 contains 14 residues. CDR1 is MNHEY and CDR2 is SVGAGI in the germline V gene. Trimming took off 6 bases at V and 15 bases at J, with 24 bases between the two ends. The CDR3 is CASSSVLYGMGLFF. The CDR3 DNA reads as TGTGCCAGCAGCTCTGTACTCTACGGGATGGGCTTGTTCTTC.

The chain joins TRBV15 to TRBJ2-1; 9 bases map to TRBD1. Trimming cost V 0 bases and J 13 bases; bases outside gene matches: 1. CDR1 and CDR2 from the germline V gene are LNHNV and YYDKDF (reference sequence). CDR3 size: 12 residues. DNA of the CDR3: TGTGCCACCAGCAGAGATACAGGGGGCCAGTTCTTC. Encoded protein: CATSRDTGGQFF.

The rearrangement uses TRBV28 and TRBJ1-4; D not resolved. V lost 7 bases to trimming and J lost 3 bases, with 9 bases between them. CDR3 length equals 13 residues. In germline, CDR1 is MDHEN, CDR2 SYDVKM. CDR3 sequence reads: CASNRRPNEKLFF. The DNA of the CDR3 is TGTGCCAGCAACCGGAGGCCTAATGAAAAACTGTTTTTT.

This rearrangement joins TRBV28 to TRBJ2-3; no firm D call. The ends were cut back, 2 bases at V and 0 bases at J, with 9 bases in the middle. This CDR3 contains 15 residues. Germline CDR1 MDHEN, CDR2 SYDVKM. CDR3 DNA: TGTGCCAGCAGTTTAGGGCTCAGTAGCACAGATACGCAGTATTTT. This gives the protein CASSLGLSSTDTQYF.

As concerns this clone: One junction end disagrees with the germline gene, perhaps due to a read error. CDR3 bases: TGTTCCAGCAGGTCGGACTATAATGAGCAGTTCTTC. Translated: CSSRSDYNEQFF. The chain recombines TRBV7-9 with TRBJ2-1; D possibly corresponds to TRBD2 (6 bases). The CDR3 totals 12 residues. Germline loops: CDR1 SEHNR, CDR2 FQNEAQ (reference sequence).

This chain links TRBV19 with TRBJ1-2, with 7 bases that match TRBD1. The V and J ends lost 5 bases and 3 bases, in that order; junction bases with no gene match: 6. The CDR3 length is 14 residues. In germline, CDR1 is LNHDA, CDR2 SQIVND (reference sequence). This CDR3 reads CASSPGDRDYGYTF. CDR3 DNA: TGTGCCAGTAGTCCCGGGGACAGAGACTATGGCTACACCTTC. The full variable domain, in which reference TRBV19 and TRBJ1-2 provide the parts outside the CDR3, is DGGITQSPKYLFRKEGQNVTLSCEQNLNHDAMYWYRQDPGQGLRLIYYSQIVNDFQKGDIAEGYSVSREKKESFPLTVTSAQKNPTAFYLCASSPGDRDYGYTFGSGTRLTVV.

The V call is TRBV10-3, the J call TRBJ1-2; 9 positions agree with TRBD1. J lost 7 bases, V lost 2 bases, and 5 bases had no gene match. This CDR3 is built from 14 residues. CDR1 ENHRY and CDR2 SYGVKD come from the germline V gene. The DNA of the CDR3 is TGTGCCATCAGTGAGATCCGGGACAGGGCTGGCTACACCTTC. Amino acid sequence: CAISEIRDRAGYTF.

The chain has TRBV19 and TRBJ2-2, with 12 bases aligning to TRBD1. J was trimmed by 6 bases and V by 6 bases; bases with no gene match: 5. Germline V gives CDR1 LNHDA, CDR2 SQIVND (reference sequence). The CDR3 loop spans 15 amino acids. CDR3 sequence (DNA): TGTGCCAGTAGGTTGGGACAGGGGGCGGCCGGGGAGCTGTTTTTT. Translating gives CASRLGQGAAGELFF.

The sample holds a few counts of this clone. The genes are TRBV9 and TRBJ1-1; 7 nucleotides align to TRBD1. Trimming removed 5 bases from V and 0 bases from J; junction bases left unmatched: 7. This CDR3 spans 15 amino acids. Germline V CDR1 and CDR2: SGDLS, YYNGEE. The chain's CDR3 is CASRPQGTMNTEAFF. In DNA form, the CDR3 reads TGTGCCAGCAGACCACAGGGGACAATGAACACTGAAGCTTTCTTT.

The CDR3 protein is CASSSHTNGQGLGYTF. CDR3 nucleotides: TGTGCCAGCAGTTCTCATACTAACGGACAGGGTTTAGGCTACACCTTC. V and J are TRBV28 and TRBJ1-2, with TRBD1 matching over 8 bases. Looked up from germline, CDR1 is MDHEN and CDR2 is SYDVKM. The length of the CDR3 is 16 residues. Trimming took 4 bases from V and 8 from J; bases not matched to a gene: 15.

V gene TRBV5-1 combines with J gene TRBJ2-7; D may be TRBD2 (6 bases). This CDR3 is built from 15 residues. V was shortened by 4 bases and J by 6 bases, with 20 bases between the two germline ends. The germline V gene encodes CDR1 SGHRS and CDR2 YFSETQ. For the CDR3, the DNA is TGCGCCAGCAGCAAAGGTGAAGGAGGGGTTGGCGAGCAGTACTTC. Translating it yields CASSKGEGGVGEQYF.

CDR3 nucleotide sequence: TGTGCCAGCTCACCGGCGACAGGGGGAGCGAACACTGAAGCTTTCTTT. The encoded protein is CASSPATGGANTEAFF. V usage is TRBV18 and J usage is TRBJ1-1, with 9 bases aligning to TRBD1. V trimming: 3 bases; J trimming: 1 base; junction bases outside the gene matches: 6. The CDR3 has 16 residues. Germline V lookup: CDR1 KGHSH, CDR2 LQKENI.

The chain couples TRBV2 to TRBJ2-1; no clear D. V was cut by 4 bases and J by 9 bases, with 4 bases left in between. CDR1 is SNHLY, CDR2 FYNNEI, per germline. CDR3 length: 10 amino acids. In DNA form, the CDR3 reads TGTGCCAGCAGTGCCTCTGAGCAGTTCTTC. Translation gives CASSASEQFF.

The V and J genes are TRBV19 and TRBJ2-2, with 8 bases identical to TRBD1. J was trimmed by 4 bases and V by 6 bases; bases with no gene match: 4. Germline V gene data show CDR1 as LNHDA and CDR2 as SQIVND (reference sequence). This CDR3 contains 14 residues. CDR3 bases: TGTGCCAGTAGGCAGGGGGCTCCCACCGGGGAGCTGTTTTTT. Its protein product is CASRQGAPTGELFF. The full variable domain, completed using reference TRBV19 and TRBJ2-2, is DGGITQSPKYLFRKEGQNVTLSCEQNLNHDAMYWYRQDPGQGLRLIYYSQIVNDFQKGDIAEGYSVSREKKESFPLTVTSAQKNPTAFYLCASRQGAPTGELFFGEGSRLTVL.

This chain uses TRBV7-9 with TRBJ2-3, with 7 bases lining up with TRBD1. Germline loops: CDR1 SEHNR, CDR2 FQNEAQ (reference sequence). This CDR3 is 14 amino acids long. Trimming took 6 bases from V and 4 from J; bases not matched to a gene: 7. CDR3 sequence reads: CASSSRQGPDTQYF. CDR3 bases: TGTGCCAGCAGTTCTAGACAGGGACCAGATACGCAGTATTTT.

This chain uses TRBV28 with TRBJ2-5; maybe TRBD1 (5 bases). CDR3 length: 16 residues. The V end was cut by 3 bases, the J end by 6 bases, with 20 bases between. Germline lookup yields CDR1 MDHEN and CDR2 SYDVKM. The CDR3 region has the DNA TGTGCCAGCAGTTTCCGCGACAGACAACCCTTAAAGACCCAGTACTTC. Translating gives CASSFRDRQPLKTQYF.

In its sample, this clone was seen a few times. The chain employs TRBV7-9 and TRBJ2-7; tentatively, D is TRBD2 (5 bases). CDR1 is SEHNR, CDR2 FQNEAQ, per germline (reference sequence). V was shortened by 7 bases and J by 2 bases, with 9 bases between the two germline ends. This CDR3 spans 12 amino acids. The CDR3, as DNA: TGTGCCAGCATGGCGGGCACCTACGAGCAGTACTTC. Translated: CASMAGTYEQYF.